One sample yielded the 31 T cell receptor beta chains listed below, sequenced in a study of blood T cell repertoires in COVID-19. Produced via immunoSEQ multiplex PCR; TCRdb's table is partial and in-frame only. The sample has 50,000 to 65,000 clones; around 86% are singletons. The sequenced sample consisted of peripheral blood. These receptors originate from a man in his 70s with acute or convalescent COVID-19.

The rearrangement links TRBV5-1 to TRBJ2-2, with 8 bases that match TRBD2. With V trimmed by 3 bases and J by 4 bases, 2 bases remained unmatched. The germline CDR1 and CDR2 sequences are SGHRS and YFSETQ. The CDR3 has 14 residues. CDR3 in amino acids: CASSSGTSTGELFF. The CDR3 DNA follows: TGCGCCAGCAGCTCCGGGACTAGCACCGGGGAGCTGTTTTTT.

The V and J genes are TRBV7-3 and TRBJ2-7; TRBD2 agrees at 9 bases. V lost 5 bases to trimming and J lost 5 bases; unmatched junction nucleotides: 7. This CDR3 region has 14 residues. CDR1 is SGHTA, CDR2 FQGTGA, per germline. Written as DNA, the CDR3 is TGTGCCAGCAGCCCCCAGCCTAGCGGGGACGAGCAGTACTTC. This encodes CASSPQPSGDEQYF.

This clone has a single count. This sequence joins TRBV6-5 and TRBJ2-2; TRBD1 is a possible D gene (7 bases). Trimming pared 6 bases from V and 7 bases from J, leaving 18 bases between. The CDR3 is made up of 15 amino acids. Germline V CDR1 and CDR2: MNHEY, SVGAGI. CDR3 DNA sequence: TGTGCCAGCAGAGGACAGGCCGGGGGCCACGGGGAGCTGTTTTTT. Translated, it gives CASRGQAGGHGELFF.

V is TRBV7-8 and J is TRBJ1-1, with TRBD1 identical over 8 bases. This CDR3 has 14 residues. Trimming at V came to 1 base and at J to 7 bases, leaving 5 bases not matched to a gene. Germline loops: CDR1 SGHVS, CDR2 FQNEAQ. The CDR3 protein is CASSLVDRGYEAFF. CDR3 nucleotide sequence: TGTGCCAGCAGCTTAGTAGACAGGGGATATGAAGCTTTCTTT.

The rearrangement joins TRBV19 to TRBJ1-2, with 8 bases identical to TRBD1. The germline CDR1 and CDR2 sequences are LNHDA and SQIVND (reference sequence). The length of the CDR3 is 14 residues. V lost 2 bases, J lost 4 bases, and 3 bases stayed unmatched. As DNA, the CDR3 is TGTGCCAGTAGTATATCGACAGGGGCCTATGGCTACACCTTC. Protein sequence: CASSISTGAYGYTF.

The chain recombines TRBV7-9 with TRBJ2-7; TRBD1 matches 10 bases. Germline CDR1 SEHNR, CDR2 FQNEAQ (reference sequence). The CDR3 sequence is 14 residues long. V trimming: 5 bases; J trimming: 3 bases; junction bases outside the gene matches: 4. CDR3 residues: CASSPRTGGYEQYF. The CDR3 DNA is TGTGCCAGCAGCCCCCGGACAGGGGGCTACGAGCAGTACTTC.

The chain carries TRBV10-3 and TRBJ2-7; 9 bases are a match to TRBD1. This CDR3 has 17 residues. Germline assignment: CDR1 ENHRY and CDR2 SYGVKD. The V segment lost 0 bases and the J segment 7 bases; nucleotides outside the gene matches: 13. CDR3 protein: CAISESLLGTGRVEQYF. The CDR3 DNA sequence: TGTGCCATCAGTGAGTCTCTTCTGGGGACAGGGAGGGTAGAGCAGTACTTC.

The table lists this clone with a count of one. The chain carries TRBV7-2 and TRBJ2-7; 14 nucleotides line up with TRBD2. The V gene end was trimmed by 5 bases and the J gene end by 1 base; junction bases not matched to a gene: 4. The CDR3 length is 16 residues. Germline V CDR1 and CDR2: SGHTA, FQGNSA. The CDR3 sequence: CASSPGLAGGSYEQYF. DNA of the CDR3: TGTGCCAGCAGCCCTGGACTAGCGGGGGGTTCCTACGAGCAGTACTTC.

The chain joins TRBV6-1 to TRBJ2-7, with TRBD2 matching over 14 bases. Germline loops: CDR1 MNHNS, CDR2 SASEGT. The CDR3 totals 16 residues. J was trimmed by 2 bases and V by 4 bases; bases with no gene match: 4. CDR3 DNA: TGTGCCAGCAGTGGGACTAGCGGGGGGACGACCTACGAGCAGTACTTC. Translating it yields CASSGTSGGTTYEQYF.

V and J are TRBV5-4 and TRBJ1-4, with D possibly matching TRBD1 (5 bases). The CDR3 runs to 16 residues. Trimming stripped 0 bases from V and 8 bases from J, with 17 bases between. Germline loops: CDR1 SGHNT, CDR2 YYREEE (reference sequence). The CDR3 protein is CASSLAGGRDNEKLFF. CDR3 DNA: TGTGCCAGCAGCTTGGCAGGTGGCAGGGATAACGAAAAACTGTTTTTT.

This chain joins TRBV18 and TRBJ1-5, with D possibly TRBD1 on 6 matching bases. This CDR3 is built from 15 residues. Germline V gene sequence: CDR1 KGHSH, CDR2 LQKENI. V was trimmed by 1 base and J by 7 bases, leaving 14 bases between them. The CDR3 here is CASSPQQGIGQPQHF. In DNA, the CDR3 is TGTGCCAGCTCACCACAACAGGGCATAGGACAGCCCCAGCATTTT.

Here the CDR3 reads CASSNGAGRANEQFF. The CDR3 nucleotides read TGTGCCAGTAGTAATGGGGCAGGACGCGCCAATGAGCAGTTCTTC. The chain employs TRBV19 and TRBJ2-1; possibly TRBD1 for D (5 bases). Trimming left V 4 bases short and J 6 bases short, with 16 bases between. This CDR3 is 15 amino acids long. The germline gives CDR1 LNHDA, CDR2 SQIVND (reference sequence).

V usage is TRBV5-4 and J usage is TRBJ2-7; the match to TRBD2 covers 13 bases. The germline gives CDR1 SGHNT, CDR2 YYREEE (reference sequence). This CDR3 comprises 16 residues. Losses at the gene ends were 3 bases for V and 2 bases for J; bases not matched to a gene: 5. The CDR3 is CASSSGTSGIPYEQYF. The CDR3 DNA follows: TGTGCCAGCAGCTCCGGGACTAGCGGGATCCCCTACGAGCAGTACTTC.

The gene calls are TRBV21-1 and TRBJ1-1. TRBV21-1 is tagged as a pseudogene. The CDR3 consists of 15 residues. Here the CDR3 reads CASSKGAVMNTEAFF. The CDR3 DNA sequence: TGTGCCAGCAGCAAGGGTGCGGTTATGAACACTGAAGCTTTCTTT.

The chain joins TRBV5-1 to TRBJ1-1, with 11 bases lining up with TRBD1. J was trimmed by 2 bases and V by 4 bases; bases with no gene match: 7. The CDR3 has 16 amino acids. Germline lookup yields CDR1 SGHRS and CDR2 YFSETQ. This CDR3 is CASSLGTGGLNTEAFF. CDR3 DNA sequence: TGCGCCAGCAGCCTAGGGACAGGGGGGCTAAACACTGAAGCTTTCTTT.

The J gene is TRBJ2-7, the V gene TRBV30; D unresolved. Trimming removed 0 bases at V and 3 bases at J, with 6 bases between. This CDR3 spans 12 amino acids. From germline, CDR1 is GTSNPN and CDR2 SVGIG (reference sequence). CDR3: CAWSVSHYEQYF. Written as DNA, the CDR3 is TGTGCCTGGAGTGTATCCCACTACGAGCAGTACTTC.

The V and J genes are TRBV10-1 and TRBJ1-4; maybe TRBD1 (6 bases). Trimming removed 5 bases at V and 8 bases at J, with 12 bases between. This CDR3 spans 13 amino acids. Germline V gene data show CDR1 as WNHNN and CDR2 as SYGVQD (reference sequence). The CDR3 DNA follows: TGCGCCAGCAGTCTATTCACAGGGGAAAAACTGTTTTTT. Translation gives CASSLFTGEKLFF.

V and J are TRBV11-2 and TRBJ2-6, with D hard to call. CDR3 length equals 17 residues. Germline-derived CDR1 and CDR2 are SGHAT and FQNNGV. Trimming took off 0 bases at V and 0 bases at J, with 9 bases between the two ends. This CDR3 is CASSLEPYLSGANVLTF. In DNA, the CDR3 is TGTGCCAGCAGCTTAGAACCCTACCTCTCTGGGGCCAACGTCCTGACTTTC.

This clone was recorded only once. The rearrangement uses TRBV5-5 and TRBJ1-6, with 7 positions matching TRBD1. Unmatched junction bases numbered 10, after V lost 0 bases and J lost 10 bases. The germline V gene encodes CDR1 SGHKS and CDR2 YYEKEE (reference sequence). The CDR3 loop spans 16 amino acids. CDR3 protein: CASSLDRQGPGSPLHF. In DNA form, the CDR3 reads TGTGCCAGCAGCTTGGACCGACAGGGTCCAGGGTCACCCCTCCACTTT. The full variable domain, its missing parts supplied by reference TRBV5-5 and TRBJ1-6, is DAGVTQSPTHLIKTRGQQVTLRCSPISGHKSVSWYQQVLGQGPQFIFQYYEKEERGRGNFPDRFSARQFPNYSSELNVNALLLGDSALYLCASSLDRQGPGSPLHFGNGTRLTVT.

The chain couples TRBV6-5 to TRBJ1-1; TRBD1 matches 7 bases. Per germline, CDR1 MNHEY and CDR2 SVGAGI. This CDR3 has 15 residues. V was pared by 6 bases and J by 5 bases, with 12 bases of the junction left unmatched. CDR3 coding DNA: TGTGCCAGCAGCCTCTGGCACAGGGGTGGGACTGAAGCTTTCTTT. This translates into CASSLWHRGGTEAFF.

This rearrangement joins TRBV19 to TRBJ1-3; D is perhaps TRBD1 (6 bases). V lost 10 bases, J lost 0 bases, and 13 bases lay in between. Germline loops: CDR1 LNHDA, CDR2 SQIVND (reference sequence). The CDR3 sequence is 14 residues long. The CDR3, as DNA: TGTGCCACACAGGGTCTCTTCTCTGGAAACACCATATATTTT. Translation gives CATQGLFSGNTIYF. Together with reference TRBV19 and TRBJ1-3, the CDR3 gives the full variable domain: DGGITQSPKYLFRKEGQNVTLSCEQNLNHDAMYWYRQDPGQGLRLIYYSQIVNDFQKGDIAEGYSVSREKKESFPLTVTSAQKNPTAFYLCATQGLFSGNTIYFGEGSWLTVV.

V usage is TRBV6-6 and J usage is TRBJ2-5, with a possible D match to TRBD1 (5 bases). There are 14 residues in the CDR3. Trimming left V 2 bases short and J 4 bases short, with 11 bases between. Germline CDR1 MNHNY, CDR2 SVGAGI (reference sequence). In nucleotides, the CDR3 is TGTGCCAGCAGTTACCGGCAGGGCGGAGAGACCCAGTACTTC. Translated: CASSYRQGGETQYF.

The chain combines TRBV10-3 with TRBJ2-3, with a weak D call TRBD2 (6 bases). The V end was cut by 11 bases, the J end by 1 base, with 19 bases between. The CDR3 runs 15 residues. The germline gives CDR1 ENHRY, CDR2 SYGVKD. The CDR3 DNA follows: TGTGCCGTTTCCCGGGGGACGGAGGGCACAGATACGCAGTATTTT. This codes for CAVSRGTEGTDTQYF.

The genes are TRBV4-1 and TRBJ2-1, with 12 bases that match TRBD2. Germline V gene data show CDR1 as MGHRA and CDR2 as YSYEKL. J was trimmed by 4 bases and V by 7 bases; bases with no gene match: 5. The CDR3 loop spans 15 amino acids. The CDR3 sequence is CASTRTSGTYNEQFF. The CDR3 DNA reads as TGCGCCAGCACCCGGACTAGCGGGACATACAATGAGCAGTTCTTC.

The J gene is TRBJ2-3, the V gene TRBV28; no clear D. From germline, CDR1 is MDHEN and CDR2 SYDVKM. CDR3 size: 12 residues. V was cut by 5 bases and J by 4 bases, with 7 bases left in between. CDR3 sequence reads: CASSLTADTQYF. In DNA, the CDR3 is TGTGCCAGCAGTCTAACAGCAGATACGCAGTATTTT.

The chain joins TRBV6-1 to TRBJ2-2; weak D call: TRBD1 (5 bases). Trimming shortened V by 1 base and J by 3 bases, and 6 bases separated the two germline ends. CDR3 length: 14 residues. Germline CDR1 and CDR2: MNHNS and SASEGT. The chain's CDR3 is CASSEVGDTGELFF. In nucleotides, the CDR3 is TGTGCCAGCAGTGAAGTAGGGGACACCGGGGAGCTGTTTTTT.

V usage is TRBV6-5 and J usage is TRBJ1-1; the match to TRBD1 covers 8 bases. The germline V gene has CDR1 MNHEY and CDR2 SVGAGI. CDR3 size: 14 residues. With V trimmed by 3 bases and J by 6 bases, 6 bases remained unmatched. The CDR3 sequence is CASSYQGAFSEAFF. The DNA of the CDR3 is TGTGCCAGCAGTTATCAGGGGGCATTCTCTGAAGCTTTCTTT.

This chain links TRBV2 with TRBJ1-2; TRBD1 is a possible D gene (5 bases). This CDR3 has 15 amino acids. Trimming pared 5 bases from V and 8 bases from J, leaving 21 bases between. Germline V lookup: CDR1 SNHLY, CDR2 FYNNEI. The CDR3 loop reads CASSPTKTAWKGYTF. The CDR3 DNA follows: TGTGCCAGCAGTCCTACAAAGACAGCTTGGAAAGGCTACACCTTC.

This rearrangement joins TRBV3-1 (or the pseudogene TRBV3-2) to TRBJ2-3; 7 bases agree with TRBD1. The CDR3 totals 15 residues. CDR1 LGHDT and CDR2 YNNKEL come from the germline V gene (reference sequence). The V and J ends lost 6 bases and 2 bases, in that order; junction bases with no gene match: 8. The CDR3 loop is CASRSGQTLTDTQYF. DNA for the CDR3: TGTGCCAGCAGGTCGGGACAGACGCTCACAGATACGCAGTATTTT.

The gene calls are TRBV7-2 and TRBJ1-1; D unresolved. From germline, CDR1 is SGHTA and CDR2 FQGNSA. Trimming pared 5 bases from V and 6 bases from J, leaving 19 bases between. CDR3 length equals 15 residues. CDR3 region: CASSPREFVLAEAFF. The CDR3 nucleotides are TGTGCCAGCAGCCCTCGGGAGTTCGTTTTGGCTGAAGCTTTCTTT.

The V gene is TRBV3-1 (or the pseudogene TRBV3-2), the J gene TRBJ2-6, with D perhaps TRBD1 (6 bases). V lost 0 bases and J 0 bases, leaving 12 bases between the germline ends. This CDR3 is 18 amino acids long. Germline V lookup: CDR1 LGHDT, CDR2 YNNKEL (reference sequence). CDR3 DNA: TGTGCCAGCAGCCAAGAACGGACAGCGAGCTCTGGGGCCAACGTCCTGACTTTC. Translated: CASSQERTASSGANVLTF.